This T cell receptor (beta chain) was obtained from a study of blood T cell repertoires in COVID-19. Original processing notes: Using reference gene primer amplification, nucleated cell counts were estimated. The table came from immunoSEQ multiplex PCR; TCRdb's copy has only in-frame clones and leaves some out. V and J calls and clone size are as listed in that table; D and trimming were resolved from the DNA. The table lists some 230,000 clones, roughly four fifths of them singletons. The J segment lost 2 bases and the V segment lost 0 bases, leaving 11 bases of the junction unmatched. CDR3 size: 19 residues. CDR1 is LGHNA and CDR2 is YSLEER in the germline V gene.

Input material: PBMCs or T cells enriched from blood (not recorded which). This TCR was sampled from a woman between 35 and 50 years old with acute COVID-19. The gene calls are TRBV4-3 and TRBJ2-3, with TRBD2 matching over 10 bases. CDR3 residues: CASSQEVTSGYAYTDTQYF. The CDR3 DNA reads as TGCGCCAGCAGCCAAGAGGTGACTAGCGGGTACGCGTACACAGATACGCAGTATTTT.